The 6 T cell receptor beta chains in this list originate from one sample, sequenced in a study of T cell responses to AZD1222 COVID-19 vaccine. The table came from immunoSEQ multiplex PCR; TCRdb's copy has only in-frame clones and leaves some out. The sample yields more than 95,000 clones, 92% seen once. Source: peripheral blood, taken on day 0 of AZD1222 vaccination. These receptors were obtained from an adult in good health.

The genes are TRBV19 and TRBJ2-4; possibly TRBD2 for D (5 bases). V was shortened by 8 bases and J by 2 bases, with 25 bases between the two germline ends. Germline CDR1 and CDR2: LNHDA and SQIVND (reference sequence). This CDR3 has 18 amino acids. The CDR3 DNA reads TGTGCCAGTTCACCCGGACTTAGCCGCGCTATGACCAAAAACATTCAGTACTTC. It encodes CASSPGLSRAMTKNIQYF. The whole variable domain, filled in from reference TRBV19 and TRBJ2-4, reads DGGITQSPKYLFRKEGQNVTLSCEQNLNHDAMYWYRQDPGQGLRLIYYSQIVNDFQKGDIAEGYSVSREKKESFPLTVTSAQKNPTAFYLCASSPGLSRAMTKNIQYFGAGTRLSVL.

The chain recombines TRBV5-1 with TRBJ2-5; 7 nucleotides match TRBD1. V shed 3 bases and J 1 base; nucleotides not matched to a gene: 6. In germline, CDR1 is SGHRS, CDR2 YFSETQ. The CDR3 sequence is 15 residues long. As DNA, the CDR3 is TGCGCCAGCAGCTCCGGGACAGCTCGCCAAGAGACCCAGTACTTC. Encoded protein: CASSSGTARQETQYF.

The CDR3 region is CASSMGGSNYGYTF. The CDR3 bases are TGTGCCAGTAGTATGGGCGGTAGTAACTATGGCTACACCTTC. The chain links TRBV19 to TRBJ1-2; D is uncertain. With 3 bases removed from V and 1 base from J, the gap between germline ends came to 9 bases. The CDR3 consists of 14 residues. Germline V gene data show CDR1 as LNHDA and CDR2 as SQIVND (reference sequence).

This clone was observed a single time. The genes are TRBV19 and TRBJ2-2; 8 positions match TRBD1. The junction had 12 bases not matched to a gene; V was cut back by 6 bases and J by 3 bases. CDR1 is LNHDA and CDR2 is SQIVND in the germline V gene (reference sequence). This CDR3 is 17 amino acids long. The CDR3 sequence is CASRGPRGQEHTGELFF. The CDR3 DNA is TGTGCCAGTAGAGGTCCCCGGGGACAGGAACACACCGGGGAGCTGTTTTTT.

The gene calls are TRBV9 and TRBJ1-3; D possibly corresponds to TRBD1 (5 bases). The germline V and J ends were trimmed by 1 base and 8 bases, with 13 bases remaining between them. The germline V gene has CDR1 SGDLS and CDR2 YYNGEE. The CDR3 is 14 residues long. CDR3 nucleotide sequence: TGTGCCAGCAGCGTACGGGACGTGAGGGACACCATATATTTT. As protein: CASSVRDVRDTIYF.

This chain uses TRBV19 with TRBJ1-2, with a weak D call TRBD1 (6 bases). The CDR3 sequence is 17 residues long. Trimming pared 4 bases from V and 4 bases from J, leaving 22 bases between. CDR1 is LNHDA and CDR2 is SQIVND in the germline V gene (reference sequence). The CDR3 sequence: CASSTSTYREGSYGYTF. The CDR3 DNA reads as TGTGCCAGTAGTACATCCACGTACAGGGAGGGAAGCTATGGCTACACCTTC. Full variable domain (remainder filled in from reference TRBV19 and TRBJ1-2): DGGITQSPKYLFRKEGQNVTLSCEQNLNHDAMYWYRQDPGQGLRLIYYSQIVNDFQKGDIAEGYSVSREKKESFPLTVTSAQKNPTAFYLCASSTSTYREGSYGYTFGSGTRLTVV.